The sample holds a few counts of the clone carrying this T cell receptor (beta chain). Its specificity is not known. This record comes from a study of T-cell memory formation after mild COVID-19. Study overall: TCR clusters showed largely donor specificity.

TCRdb independently ran MiXCR on the 5' RACE reads; one entry per CDR3 protein. The sample contains roughly 600,000 distinct CDR3 sequences, approximately 18% of which appear only once. CDR1 is SGHRS, CDR2 YFSETQ, per germline. The CDR3 has 14 amino acids. V dropped 0 bases and J dropped 6 bases, with 12 bases sitting between them. Whole-study results and caveats: While clones contracting from day 15 to 85 were balanced between CD4 and CD8, later expanders leaned CD4+.

This receptor was identified in an adult woman who had mild COVID-19 (a few samples of this study predate the infection). Cell type and time point are not known. This chain joins TRBV5-1 and TRBJ1-2; D gene uncertain. The sequencing input was PBMCs or a T cell subset sorted from them (not recorded which). The CDR3 DNA reads as TGCGCCAGCAGCTTGGAGACGTCTCGTGATGGCTACACCTTC. Protein product: CASSLETSRDGYTF.